The clone carrying this TCR beta chain appeared many times. The target antigen is unknown. One entry per CDR3 protein, called by TCRdb with MiXCR from the reads. The data hold over 300,000 distinct CDR3 sequences, with over 7.5% observed a single time. This CDR3 spans 15 amino acids. Per germline, CDR1 SGHVS and CDR2 FQNEAQ. Unmatched junction bases numbered 6, after V lost 5 bases and J lost 2 bases. This record comes from a study of T cell repertoires in cytomegalovirus infection. About the research overall: Matching HLA type and CMV infection were both indicated by public TCR beta signatures. General study findings and limits: Dominating the ex vivo response were HLA-C-restricted CMV-specific TCR beta clonotypes. Cumulative public TCR beta family frequency identified carriers of CMV plus the relevant HLA.

The V and J genes are TRBV7-8 and TRBJ2-5; 9 positions agree with TRBD1. This receptor was obtained from a human donor in good health (CMV status not recorded). Some clones in this sample may be carry-over from other donors' samples. The sample comprised PBMCs. The CDR3 DNA reads TGTGCCAGCAGCCTCCGGGACAGGGAACAAGAGACCCAGTACTTC. Protein: CASSLRDREQETQYF.